The entry below gives a single T cell receptor beta chain sequence along with its context. As yet, its antigen is unknown. For repertoire sequencing, the TCR beta CDR3 regions were amplified from RNA transcripts. The first round was an RT-PCR with HTBI primers, and the second round was a multiplex PCR. TCRdb reprocessed the multiplex PCR reads via MiXCR and lists one record per CDR3 protein. The data contain some 1.1 million distinct CDR3 sequences, about 35% of them singletons. This sample is part of a study of Graves' ophthalmopathy and Graves' hyperthyroidism. The study's findings and limits: The blood repertoire also included most expanded thyroid clonotypes above 0.001 frequency. Progression of ophthalmopathy was predicted by the model with around 70% sensitivity and roughly 78% specificity.

Looked up from germline, CDR1 is LNHDA and CDR2 is SQIVND (reference sequence). V was cut by 5 bases and J by 3 bases, with 23 bases left in between. The CDR3 has 17 residues. The chain has TRBV19 and TRBJ2-7, with D perhaps TRBD1 (5 bases). The sequence derives from an adult man with Graves' hyperthyroidism. Sequencing was performed on peripheral blood or thyroid tissue (not recorded which). CDR3 loop: CASSVDSWGNYGYEQYF. CDR3 nucleotides: TGTGCCAGTAGTGTCGACAGCTGGGGTAACTATGGCTACGAGCAGTACTTC.